This TCR beta chain was profiled in a study of cytomegalovirus exposure and HLA in healthy donors. Study summary: Ancestry clustering placed roughly 86% of more than 350 genotyped donors in the Caucasian-associated cluster. Broader study findings: The authors enumerated over 150 TCR beta chains as linked to cytomegalovirus. Researchers left out some V segments, among them TRBV6-2 and TRBV6-3, as indistinguishable. TCR sequences were mostly rare, though some public TCRs occurred in many donors.

PCR involved 60 Vbeta and 13 Jbeta primers. Clones were read by immunoSEQ multiplex PCR, and TCRdb kept only the in-frame ones, dropping some. In the table there are 210,000 or so clones, approximately 88% of which are singletons. From germline, CDR1 is KGHSH and CDR2 LQKENI. This CDR3 is built from 17 residues. The germline V and J ends were trimmed by 2 bases and 2 bases, with 16 bases remaining between them. Points on this clone: What it binds is not known.

The sample consisted of PBMCs. The sequence was obtained from a boy aged 2-15 years in good health and CMV-seronegative. This rearrangement joins TRBV18 to TRBJ2-1; tentatively, D is TRBD1 (5 bases). The CDR3 is CASSPARQGMPYNEQFF. In DNA form, the CDR3 reads TGTGCCAGCTCACCAGCCCGGCAGGGAATGCCCTACAATGAGCAGTTCTTC.